The rows below give T cell receptor beta chains drawn from one sample of a study of shared clonotypes between healthy human individuals. The repertoire was sequenced with immunoSEQ multiplex PCR; TCRdb's copy has only in-frame clones and lacks some. Here the sample spans fewer than 3 million clones, roughly 92% being singletons. Sequenced sample: naive CD4+ T cells from PBMCs. Receptor source: a man aged 18 to 30 in good health. Some clones in this sample may be carry-over from other donors' samples. Each CDR3 is given with its conserved first and last residue. The D gene is left open where the match is weak. A row's size may be missing; if present it is once, few, many or a size class.

TRBD1,TRBV11-3,TRBJ2-2,-,TGTGCCAGCAGCTTAGAGGACAGGGAGAACACCGGGGAGCTGTTTTTT,CASSLEDRENTGELFF
TRBD1,TRBV5-5,TRBJ2-7,-,TGTGCCAGCAGCTACCCTCCGGGACAGTCCTACGAGCAGTACTTC,CASSYPPGQSYEQYF
-,TRBV30,TRBJ2-1,-,TGTGCCTGGAGCGGGGCAAGTGAGCAGTTCTTC,CAWSGASEQFF
-,TRBV30,TRBJ2-1,-,TGTGCCTGGAATACGGGGAGGGAGCAGTTCTTC,CAWNTGREQFF
-,TRBV7-2,TRBJ1-1,few,TGTGCCAGCAGCTTACAGGGGTATGAAGCTTTCTTT,CASSLQGYEAFF
TRBD2,TRBV11-2,TRBJ2-5,-,TGTGCCAGCAGCTCGTGGGTAGCGGGAGCTCTGGAGACCCAGTACTTC,CASSSWVAGALETQYF
-,TRBV25-1,TRBJ2-3,once,TGTGCCAGCAGTGTCGGCCCGGGAAGCACAGATACGCAGTATTTT,CASSVGPGSTDTQYF
-,TRBV6-1,TRBJ1-1,-,TGTGCCAGCAGCCACGGGGGGCCGAACACTGAAGCTTTCTTT,CASSHGGPNTEAFF
TRBD1,TRBV9,TRBJ2-7,-,TGTGCCAGCAGCGTAGCGGACAGGGTCAACGAGCAGTACTTC,CASSVADRVNEQYF
-,TRBV2,TRBJ1-4,-,TGTGCCAGCGGGACGCCTCCCGAAAAACTGTTTTTT,CASGTPPEKLFF
-,TRBV7-3,TRBJ1-1,-,TGTGCCAGCAGCTTATTGGTGGGACCGAACACTGAAGCTTTCTTT,CASSLLVGPNTEAFF
TRBD1,TRBV5-4,TRBJ2-2,-,TGTGCCAGCAGCCCCCCCCGGACAGGGAACACCGGGGAGCTGTTTTTT,CASSPPRTGNTGELFF
-,TRBV4-3,TRBJ2-4,-,TGCGCCAGCAGCCAAGATCCGGGCACAGAAGGCAGCAAAAACATTCAGTACTTC,CASSQDPGTEGSKNIQYF
TRBD1,TRBV18,TRBJ2-7,-,TGTGCCAGCTCACCAATCGGTAAGGGGGCCGAGCAGTACTTC,CASSPIGKGAEQYF
TRBD2,TRBV5-1,TRBJ2-1,-,TGCGCCAGCAGCTTGGTCCCTAGCGGGAGCTACAATGAGCAGTTCTTC,CASSLVPSGSYNEQFF
-,TRBV7-9,TRBJ1-2,few,TGTGCCAGCAGCTTAGCCCAGGGGCCATGGGGCTACACCTTC,CASSLAQGPWGYTF
TRBD1,TRBV5-1,TRBJ1-2,-,TGCGCCAGCAGCTGGGAAACAGGGGGCGAACTCTATGGCTACACCTTC,CASSWETGGELYGYTF
-,TRBV5-4,TRBJ2-1,-,TGTGCCAGCAGCTCAAACTCAGAGGGCCAGCAGTTCTTC,CASSSNSEGQQFF
TRBD2,TRBV6-1,TRBJ2-2,-,TGTGCCAGCAAGCTAGCGGGTGGCCCCGGGGAGCTGTTTTTT,CASKLAGGPGELFF
TRBD2,TRBV19,TRBJ2-1,-,TGTGCCAGTACCCATACTAGCGGGAGTGGGTATGAGCAGTTCTTC,CASTHTSGSGYEQFF
-,TRBV5-1,TRBJ1-5,-,TGCGCCAGCAGCTTGGACTCGAACAATCAGCCCCAGCATTTT,CASSLDSNNQPQHF
-,TRBV5-1,TRBJ1-1,-,TGCGCCAGCAGCTGGGGAGGGGTGAACACTGAAGCTTTCTTT,CASSWGGVNTEAFF
-,TRBV18,TRBJ1-1,-,TGTGCCAGCTCACCGGCGGGGGGCACTGAAGCTTTCTTT,CASSPAGGTEAFF
TRBD1,TRBV5-1,TRBJ1-2,once,TGCGCCAGCAGTCCCTCCTCGACAGGGAGCTATGGCTACACCTTC,CASSPSSTGSYGYTF
-,TRBV27,TRBJ2-3,-,TGTGCCAGCAGCTGGGCCAGGGACTCCAGGGCTGATACGCAGTATTTT,CASSWARDSRADTQYF
TRBD2,TRBV7-2,TRBJ2-5,-,TGTGCCAGCAGCGGTCTAGCGGGTTCAGCGGAGACCCAGTACTTC,CASSGLAGSAETQYF
TRBD2,TRBV28,TRBJ2-1,-,TGTGCCAGCAGTTTTGCGGGGGGAGGCCCCAATGAGCAGTTCTTC,CASSFAGGGPNEQFF
TRBD1,TRBV30,TRBJ2-7,-,TGTGCCTGGAGACGAGCGGGACAGGGGTCCTACGAGCAGTACTTC,CAWRRAGQGSYEQYF
TRBD1,TRBV10-3,TRBJ1-5,-,TGTGCCATCAGTGAGTTTACAGGGGGCCCCGTCGATCAGCCCCAGCATTTT,CAISEFTGGPVDQPQHF
-,TRBV7-9,TRBJ1-2,-,TGTGCCAGCACGTTACCCTTCCGGGACGGGTATGGCTACACCTTC,CASTLPFRDGYGYTF
-,TRBV10-3,TRBJ1-1,-,TGTGCCATCAGTGCCTTGACGGGGGCGAGCGGGGGCACTGAAGCTTTCTTT,CAISALTGASGGTEAFF
-,TRBV2,TRBJ1-3,-,TGTGCCAGCAGTGTAGCAGGGTATCCTGGAAACACCATATATTTT,CASSVAGYPGNTIYF
-,TRBV28,TRBJ2-7,-,TGTGCCAGCAGAGGATACGAGCAGTACTTC,CASRGYEQYF
TRBD1,TRBV2,TRBJ2-4,once,TGTGCCAGCAGTGCCCAACAGGGGAGCAATCTCTTC,CASSAQQGSNLF
TRBD1,TRBV7-3,TRBJ2-7,-,TGTGCCAGCAGCTTACGCAGGGGGTACGAGCAGTACTTC,CASSLRRGYEQYF
-,TRBV7-2,TRBJ2-7,once,TGTGCCAGCAGCTTATATGGGGCCCAGCAGTACTTC,CASSLYGAQQYF
TRBD1,TRBV20-1,TRBJ1-2,-,TGCAGTGGACAGGGAAATGGCTACACCTTC,CSGQGNGYTF
TRBD1,TRBV5-1,TRBJ2-5,-,TGCGCCAGCAGCTGGGGGACAGGGGGCGATTTAGAGACCCAGTACTTC,CASSWGTGGDLETQYF
-,TRBV18,TRBJ2-7,-,TGTGCCAGCTCACCACCGGGGAGGTACGAGCAGTACTTC,CASSPPGRYEQYF
-,TRBV4-1,TRBJ1-5,-,TGCGCCAGCAGCCAAGTCGGGGGCATCTACAATCAGCCCCAGCATTTT,CASSQVGGIYNQPQHF
-,TRBV7-3,TRBJ1-1,-,TGTGCCAGCAGCTTAGTAGGGCCCCAGTATAGTGAAGCTTTCTTT,CASSLVGPQYSEAFF